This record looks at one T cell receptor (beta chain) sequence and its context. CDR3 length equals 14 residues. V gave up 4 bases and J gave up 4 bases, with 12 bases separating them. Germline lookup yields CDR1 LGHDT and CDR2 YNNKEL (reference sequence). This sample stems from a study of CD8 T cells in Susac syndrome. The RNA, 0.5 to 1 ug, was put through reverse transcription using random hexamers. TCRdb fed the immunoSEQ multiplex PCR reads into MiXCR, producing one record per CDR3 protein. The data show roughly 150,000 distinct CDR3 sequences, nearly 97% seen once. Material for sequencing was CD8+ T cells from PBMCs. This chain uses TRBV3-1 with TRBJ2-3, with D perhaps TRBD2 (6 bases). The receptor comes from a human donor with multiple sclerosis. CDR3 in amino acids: CASSPGGPADTQYF. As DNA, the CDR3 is TGTGCCAGCAGCCCAGGAGGGCCCGCAGATACGCAGTATTTT.